Shown below are 27 T cell receptor beta chains from a single sample sequenced in a study of T cells in Graves' hyperthyroidism and ophthalmopathy. It was RNA transcripts that yielded the amplified TCR beta CDR3 regions. TCR CDR3 underwent first-round RT-PCR with the HTBI primer set. MiXCR was run by TCRdb on the multiplex PCR reads, yielding one entry per CDR3 protein. The top ten clones hold more than 25% of a sample with a few hundred thousand distinct CDR3 sequences, less than 25% of them seen once. Sequenced input: blood. These receptors were collected from a man aged 18 to 30 with Graves' hyperthyroidism.

This clonotype has ten or more counts. V and J are TRBV2 and TRBJ2-5; D assignment may be TRBD1 or TRBD2 (5 bases each). Between the trimmed V and J ends, which lost 4 bases and 1 base, there was a span of 16 bases. The CDR3 has 16 amino acids. CDR1 and CDR2 from the germline V gene are SNHLY and FYNNEI. CDR3 nucleotides: TGTGCCAGCAGTGGGGGCCTGGGGGAAAGCCAAGAGACCCAGTACTTC. This encodes CASSGGLGESQETQYF.

This clonotype was seen more than once but under ten times. V gene TRBV2 combines with J gene TRBJ2-2; 10 bases map to TRBD1. Losses at the gene ends were 1 base for V and 7 bases for J; bases not matched to a gene: 9. Germline V gene sequence: CDR1 SNHLY, CDR2 FYNNEI. The CDR3 runs 17 residues. The CDR3 sequence is CASSEEMTGGAGGELFF. The CDR3 DNA follows: TGTGCCAGCAGTGAAGAAATGACAGGGGGCGCGGGCGGGGAGCTGTTTTTT. Looking up the rest from reference TRBV2 and TRBJ2-2 gives the full variable domain: EPEVTQTPSHQVTQMGQEVILRCVPISNHLYFYWYRQILGQKVEFLVSFYNNEISEKSEIFDDQFSVERPDGSNFTLKIRSTKLEDSAMYFCASSEEMTGGAGGELFFGEGSRLTVL.

This clonotype was seen many times. The rearrangement links TRBV27 to TRBJ1-5; the match to TRBD1 covers 8 bases. Germline-derived CDR1 and CDR2 are MNHEY and SMNVEV (reference sequence). V gave up 8 bases and J gave up 6 bases; unmatched junction bases: 12. The CDR3 spans 15 residues. The CDR3 DNA reads as TGTGCCAGCCGAAAGGACAGGGTATTGGGTCAGCCCCAGCATTTT. Translation gives CASRKDRVLGQPQHF.

This clonotype has a count of ten or more. The rearrangement uses TRBV30 and TRBJ2-7; D ambiguous. The CDR3 has 12 residues. From germline, CDR1 is GTSNPN and CDR2 SVGIG (reference sequence). V lost 5 bases and J lost 6, with 14 bases in between. CDR3: CAWLKGRTEQYF. The CDR3 region has the DNA TGTGCCTGGCTGAAGGGTCGGACCGAGCAGTACTTC.

This clonotype was counted at least ten times. At one boundary the junction diverges from the germline segment, which might be a read error. Here the CDR3 reads CASSWTSGGTETQHF. Written as DNA, the CDR3 is TGTGCCAGCTCATGGACTAGCGGAGGTACAGAGACCCAGCACTTC. V and J are TRBV6-1 and TRBJ2-5, with TRBD2 identical over 10 bases. The CDR3 extends over 15 amino acids. Germline lookup yields CDR1 MNHNS and CDR2 SASEGT.

This clonotype was picked up many times. The rearrangement uses TRBV7-9 and TRBJ1-1; D is perhaps TRBD1 (5 bases). Trimming removed 7 bases at V and 6 bases at J, with 15 bases between. The CDR3 has 13 amino acids. In germline, CDR1 is SEHNR, CDR2 FQNEAQ (reference sequence). The CDR3 DNA reads TGTGCCAGCATCCCATCAGGGAGGGCTGAAGCTTTCTTT. This sequence encodes CASIPSGRAEAFF.

This clonotype showed up just a few times. Mismatch with germline at one junction end may stem from a read error. The CDR3 reads CSARSQGFLYEQHF. In DNA form, the CDR3 reads TGCAGTGCTCGCTCGCAGGGGTTTTTGTACGAGCAGCACTTC. J is TRBJ2-7 and V is TRBV20-1; possible D gene TRBD1, 6 bases. The CDR3 spans 14 residues. Germline lookup yields CDR1 DFQATT and CDR2 SNEGSKA (reference sequence).

This clonotype was found once. The chain recombines TRBV12-5 with TRBJ2-7; D not resolved. Trimming removed 2 bases at V and 0 bases at J, with 11 bases between. Germline CDR1 reads LGHNT; CDR2 reads FRNRAP. The CDR3 sequence is 15 residues long. The CDR3 DNA reads TGTGCTAGTGGTTTGAGGGCAGCAAGCTCCTACGAGCAGTACTTC. It translates to CASGLRAASSYEQYF.

In this sample, this clonotype turned up many times. The chain recombines TRBV12-3 or TRBV12-4 with TRBJ1-2; possibly TRBD1 for D (5 bases). The CDR3 length is 12 residues. Trimming left V 7 bases short and J 3 bases short, with 9 bases between. CDR3 DNA: TGTGCCAGCACCATAGGGGACTATGGCTACACCTTC. Translated: CASTIGDYGYTF.

There are many counts of this clonotype. This sequence joins TRBV12-3 or TRBV12-4 and TRBJ1-2; possibly TRBD1 for D (6 bases). V was cut by 5 bases and J by 7 bases, with 14 bases left in between. This CDR3 is built from 13 residues. CDR3 coding DNA: TGTGCCAGCAGTCGGGCAGGGGATGGTGGCTACACCTTC. It yields the protein CASSRAGDGGYTF.

The sample holds many counts of this clonotype. The CDR3: CASSLMRGKGTQYF. The CDR3 nucleotides are TGTGCCAGCAGTTTAATGCGGGGAAAGGGAACCCAGTACTTC. The chain carries TRBV28 and TRBJ2-5; D perhaps matches TRBD2 (6 bases). The CDR3 spans 14 residues. Germline CDR1 and CDR2: MDHEN and SYDVKM. V lost 2 bases and J 8 bases, leaving 15 bases between the germline ends.

Turning to this clonotype: One junction end does not reproduce the germline sequence, and a read error may be involved. The chain links TRBV30 to TRBJ2-4, with 7 positions matching TRBD1. Germline values: CDR1 GTSNPN, CDR2 SVGIG (reference sequence). The CDR3 spans 13 residues. CDR3 protein: CAWRGTVRDIKYF. CDR3 DNA: TGTGCCTGGAGGGGGACAGTACGGGACATTAAGTACTTC.

This chain links TRBV5-4 with TRBJ1-2, with D uncertain. Germline V CDR1 and CDR2: SGHNT, YYREEE (reference sequence). The CDR3 has 13 residues. V was cut by 4 bases and J by 5 bases, with 12 bases left in between. The CDR3 region is CASSPSGRYGYTF. The CDR3 DNA reads TGTGCCAGCAGCCCCAGCGGGAGATATGGCTACACCTTC.

This clonotype was seen repeatedly, ten times or more. The genes are TRBV28 and TRBJ2-7; 12 bases line up with TRBD2. The CDR3 runs to 17 residues. The germline V gene encodes CDR1 MDHEN and CDR2 SYDVKM. The V segment lost 5 bases and the J segment 6 bases; nucleotides outside the gene matches: 14. CDR3 bases: TGTGCCAGCAGTCGCCGGTGGCTAGCGGGGGGGACCCCCGAGCAGTACTTC. Translation gives CASSRRWLAGGTPEQYF.

This clonotype was observed at least ten times. This rearrangement joins TRBV2 to TRBJ2-7, with D tentatively TRBD1 (6 bases). The CDR3 runs to 13 residues. CDR1 is SNHLY and CDR2 is FYNNEI in the germline V gene. Trimming took off 8 bases at V and 0 bases at J, with 11 bases between the two ends. The CDR3: CASGDRPSYEQYF. CDR3 in DNA: TGTGCCAGCGGAGACAGGCCCTCCTACGAGCAGTACTTC.

This clonotype has only a few counts. V is TRBV5-4 and J is TRBJ1-2; a possible D gene is TRBD1 (6 bases). The V gene lost 4 bases and the J gene lost 8 bases, with 21 bases spanning the gap. CDR1 is SGHNT, CDR2 YYREEE, per germline (reference sequence). The CDR3 has 15 amino acids. The CDR3 DNA reads as TGTGCCAGCAGCCCCGGGGGGGGACATGTTTTCGGCTACACCTTC. As protein: CASSPGGGHVFGYTF.

This clonotype was seen repeatedly, ten times or more. V is TRBV27 and J is TRBJ2-7; 9 bases map to TRBD2. There are 16 residues in the CDR3. CDR1 is MNHEY and CDR2 is SMNVEV in the germline V gene (reference sequence). J lost 0 bases, V lost 6 bases, and 9 bases had no gene match. The CDR3, as DNA: TGTGCCAGCAGCCCGGCCCCTAGCGGGGTCTCCTACGAGCAGTACTTC. It translates to CASSPAPSGVSYEQYF.

This rearrangement joins TRBV3-1 to TRBJ2-2; no definite D call. The germline CDR1 and CDR2 sequences are LGHDT and YNNKEL (reference sequence). There are 15 residues in the CDR3. V shed 1 base and J shed 1 base, with 7 bases lying between them. CDR3 in amino acids: CASSQVGQNTGELFF. The CDR3, as DNA: TGTGCCAGCAGCCAAGTAGGTCAGAACACCGGGGAGCTGTTTTTT.

The chain is built from TRBV25-1 and TRBJ1-2; D is unresolved. With 1 base removed from V and 13 bases from J, the gap between germline ends came to 13 bases. The CDR3 loop spans 12 amino acids. CDR1 is MGHDK, CDR2 SYGVNS, per germline. In nucleotides, the CDR3 is TGTGCCAGCAGTGAATCCGGCGGGAGTTTCACCTTC. It specifies CASSESGGSFTF.

This clonotype has a count of ten or more. This sequence joins TRBV12-3 or TRBV12-4 and TRBJ1-6; D perhaps matches TRBD1 (6 bases). The CDR3 length is 15 residues. V lost 0 bases and J lost 7, with 10 bases in between. CDR3 loop: CASSLAHRENSPLHF. In DNA form, the CDR3 reads TGTGCCAGCAGTTTAGCCCACAGGGAGAATTCACCCCTCCACTTT.

Regarding this clonotype: One end of the junction fails to match germline, which may point to a read error. V usage is TRBV27 and J usage is TRBJ2-7; 9 nucleotides line up with TRBD1. Germline CDR1 and CDR2: MNHEY and SMNVEV (reference sequence). There are 17 residues in the CDR3. CDR3 DNA sequence: TGTACCAGCAGTCCTGGCAAGGGACAGGGCATCTTCCACGAGCAGTACTTC. This translates into CTSSPGKGQGIFHEQYF.

Many counts were recorded for this clonotype. V and J are TRBV6-5 and TRBJ1-5; D perhaps matches TRBD1 (5 bases). Trimming took off 4 bases at V and 4 bases at J, with 8 bases between the two ends. Germline assignment: CDR1 MNHEY and CDR2 SVGAGI. This CDR3 has 13 amino acids. CDR3 nucleotide sequence: TGTGCCAGCAGTTGGACACCAAATCAGCCCCAGCATTTT. Translating gives CASSWTPNQPQHF.

The sample holds many counts of this clonotype. The V gene is TRBV6-2 or TRBV6-3, the J gene TRBJ1-1, with TRBD1 as a possible D gene (6 bases). V was trimmed by 8 bases and J by 4 bases, leaving 26 bases between them. CDR3 length equals 17 residues. Germline values: CDR1 MNHEY, CDR2 SVGEGT. CDR3 sequence (DNA): TGTGCCAGCGACGAGAGGCAGGGGACCCCTCGGGGCACTGAAGCTTTCTTT. Translating gives CASDERQGTPRGTEAFF.

This clonotype was seen ten or more times. The junction does not match germline at one end; this may be a read error. The V call is TRBV12-3 or TRBV12-4, the J call TRBJ2-2; D is possibly TRBD1 or TRBD2 (6 bases each). CDR3 length: 12 amino acids. This CDR3 reads CASRGGTGELFF. In DNA, the CDR3 is TGCGCCAGCAGAGGGGGGACCGGGGAGCTGTTTTTT.

In this sample, this clonotype turned up a few times. V usage is TRBV28 and J usage is TRBJ2-7, with 7 bases lining up with TRBD2. Germline loops: CDR1 MDHEN, CDR2 SYDVKM. The CDR3 covers 14 residues. J was trimmed by 3 bases and V by 6 bases; bases with no gene match: 8. CDR3 in DNA: TGTGCCAGCAGCCTCCCCCGGGGGGTCTACGAGCAGTACTTC. It specifies CASSLPRGVYEQYF.

The table lists this clonotype with many counts. The DNA for the CDR3 is TGTGCCAGCAGCCCGACCCCAGGACTAGCGGGGGGGTCCTACGAGCAGTACTTC. It encodes CASSPTPGLAGGSYEQYF. This rearrangement joins TRBV12-3 or TRBV12-4 to TRBJ2-7, with 15 bases identical to TRBD2. CDR3 length: 18 residues. The ends lost 6 bases at V and 1 base at J; junction bases unmatched: 10.

This sequence joins TRBV7-9 and TRBJ1-1; no firm D call. The V end was cut by 5 bases, the J end by 7 bases, with 14 bases between. The CDR3 spans 13 residues. Germline values: CDR1 SEHNR, CDR2 FQNEAQ (reference sequence). The CDR3 protein is CASSQGTSGEAFF. The DNA of the CDR3 is TGTGCCAGCAGCCAAGGAACCAGCGGTGAAGCTTTCTTT. Together with reference TRBV7-9 and TRBJ1-1, the CDR3 gives the full variable domain: DTGVSQNPRHKITKRGQNVTFRCDPISEHNRLYWYRQTLGQGPEFLTYFQNEAQLEKSRLLSDRFSAERPKGSFSTLEIQRTEQGDSAMYLCASSQGTSGEAFFGQGTRLTVV.